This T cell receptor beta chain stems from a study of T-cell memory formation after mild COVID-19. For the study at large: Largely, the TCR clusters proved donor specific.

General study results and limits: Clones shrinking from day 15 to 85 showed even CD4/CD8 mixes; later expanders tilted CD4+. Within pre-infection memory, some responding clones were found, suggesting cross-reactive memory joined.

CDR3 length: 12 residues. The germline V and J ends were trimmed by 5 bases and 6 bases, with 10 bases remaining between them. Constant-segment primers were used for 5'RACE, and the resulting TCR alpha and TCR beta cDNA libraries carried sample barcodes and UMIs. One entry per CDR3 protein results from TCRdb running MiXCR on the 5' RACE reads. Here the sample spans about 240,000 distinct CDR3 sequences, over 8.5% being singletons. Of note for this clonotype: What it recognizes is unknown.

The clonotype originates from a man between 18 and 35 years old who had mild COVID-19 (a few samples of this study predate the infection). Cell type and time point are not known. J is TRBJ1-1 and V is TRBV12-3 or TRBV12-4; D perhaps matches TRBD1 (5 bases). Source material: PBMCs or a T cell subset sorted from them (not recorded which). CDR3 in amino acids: CASSSLGPEAFF. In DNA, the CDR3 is TGTGCCAGCAGTAGTTTGGGGCCTGAAGCTTTCTTT.